What follows describes a single TCR beta chain. The antigen is not known. These data are taken from a study of cytomegalovirus exposure and HLA in healthy donors. Study-wide results and limits: According to a later analysis, most TCR beta chains associated with CMV appeared HLA-restricted. Because they were indistinguishable, some V segments, including TRBV6-2 and TRBV6-3, were excluded. One later analysis reportedly identified an Asian-associated ancestry cluster that showed fewer N-insertions than the approximately 710-donor mean.

The V end was cut by 1 base, the J end by 2 bases, with 6 bases between. The germline gives CDR1 SGHVS, CDR2 FNYEAQ. The length of the CDR3 is 13 residues. Use of 60 Vbeta and 13 Jbeta primers characterized the PCR. Per the authors' pipeline: In a later analysis, the count reached approximately 80 million unique TCR beta chains, with 8.5 million to 14 million shared. Measured with immunoSEQ multiplex PCR; TCRdb has only the in-frame clones, and not every one. For V, J and clone size, that table is used; D and trimming come from the DNA. This sample's table reports some 39,000 clones. The sequence was collected from a male donor in good health and CMV-seronegative. Material: PBMCs. This chain connects TRBV7-6 to TRBJ2-7; a possible D gene is TRBD1 (6 bases). Here the CDR3 reads CASSLGTAYEQYF. The CDR3, as DNA: TGTGCCAGCAGCTTAGGGACAGCCTACGAGCAGTACTTC.